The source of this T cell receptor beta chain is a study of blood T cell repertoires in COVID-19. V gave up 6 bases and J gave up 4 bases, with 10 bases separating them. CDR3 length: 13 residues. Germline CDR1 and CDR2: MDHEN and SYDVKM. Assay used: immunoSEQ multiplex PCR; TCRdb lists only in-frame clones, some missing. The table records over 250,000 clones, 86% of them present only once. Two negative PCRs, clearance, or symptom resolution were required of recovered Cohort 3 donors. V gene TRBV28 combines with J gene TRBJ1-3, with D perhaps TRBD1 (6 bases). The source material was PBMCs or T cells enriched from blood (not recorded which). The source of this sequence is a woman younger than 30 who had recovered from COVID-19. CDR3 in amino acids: CASSRDIGNTIYF. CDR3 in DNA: TGTGCCAGCAGCCGGGACATAGGAAACACCATATATTTT.